These T cell receptor beta chains were read from a single sample in a study of early T cells in non-severe SARS-CoV-2 infection. TCRdb called the 5' RACE reads again in MiXCR, with one record for every CDR3 protein. Of some 66,000 distinct CDR3 sequences in the sample, approximately 10% were seen once. Material: whole blood. The source is an adult who was a healthcare worker with PCR-confirmed SARS-CoV-2 infection or an uninfected control (not recorded which). Each CDR3 is given without its conserved first and last residue. Each record gives: V gene, J gene, CDR3 protein.

v_call: TRBV29-1
j_call: TRBJ2-7
cdr3_aa: SVEFNTYEQY

v_call: TRBV20-1
j_call: TRBJ2-3
cdr3_aa: SARDPGRDTQY

v_call: TRBV3-1
j_call: TRBJ2-1
cdr3_aa: ASRLSGSTYNEQF

v_call: TRBV20-1
j_call: TRBJ2-3
cdr3_aa: SAPRTPAPTQY

v_call: TRBV10-3
j_call: TRBJ1-2
cdr3_aa: AIGQNNYGYT

v_call: TRBV20-1
j_call: TRBJ1-4
cdr3_aa: RWTPLANEKLF

v_call: TRBV7-9
j_call: TRBJ2-2
cdr3_aa: ASSFLAGESTGELF

v_call: TRBV5-4
j_call: TRBJ2-7
cdr3_aa: ASSLAETSVGEQY

v_call: TRBV12-3/TRBV12-4
j_call: TRBJ2-2
cdr3_aa: ASGGGTGEPF

v_call: TRBV25-1
j_call: TRBJ2-7
cdr3_aa: ASERGVGNYEQY

v_call: TRBV6-1
j_call: TRBJ1-5
cdr3_aa: ASSEGGGNQPQH

v_call: TRBV24-1
j_call: TRBJ2-7
cdr3_aa: ATIQDNRYEQY

v_call: TRBV2
j_call: TRBJ2-3
cdr3_aa: AATVSDPPDTQY

v_call: TRBV6-5
j_call: TRBJ2-2
cdr3_aa: ASSSQGMNTGELF

v_call: TRBV25-1
j_call: TRBJ1-5
cdr3_aa: ASRPAGEGPQH

v_call: TRBV6-4
j_call: TRBJ2-2
cdr3_aa: ASRGTRGTGELF

v_call: TRBV2
j_call: TRBJ2-5
cdr3_aa: ASSPGTAYQETQY

v_call: TRBV6-4
j_call: TRBJ2-3
cdr3_aa: ASSLGQGATDTQY

v_call: TRBV7-2
j_call: TRBJ2-1
cdr3_aa: ASSITSGSSYNEQF

v_call: TRBV13
j_call: TRBJ1-4
cdr3_aa: ASSPGTDFEKLF

v_call: TRBV21-1
j_call: TRBJ2-7
cdr3_aa: ASSQRGGRDYEQY

v_call: TRBV12-3/TRBV12-4
j_call: TRBJ2-2
cdr3_aa: ASTRGVTGELF